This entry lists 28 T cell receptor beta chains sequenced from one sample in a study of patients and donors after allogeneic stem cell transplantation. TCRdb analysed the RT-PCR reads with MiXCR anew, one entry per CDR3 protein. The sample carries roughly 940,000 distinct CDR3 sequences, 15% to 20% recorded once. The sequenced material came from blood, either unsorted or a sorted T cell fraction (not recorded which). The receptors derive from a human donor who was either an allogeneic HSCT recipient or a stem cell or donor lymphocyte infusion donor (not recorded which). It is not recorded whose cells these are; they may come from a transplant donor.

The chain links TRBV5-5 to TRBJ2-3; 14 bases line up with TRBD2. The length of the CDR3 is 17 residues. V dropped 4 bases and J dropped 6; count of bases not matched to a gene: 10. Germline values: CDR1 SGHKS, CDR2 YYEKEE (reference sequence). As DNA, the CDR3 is TGTGCCAGCAGCCCAGAGACTAGCGGGGGGGCATCCGATACGCAGTATTTT. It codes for CASSPETSGGASDTQYF.

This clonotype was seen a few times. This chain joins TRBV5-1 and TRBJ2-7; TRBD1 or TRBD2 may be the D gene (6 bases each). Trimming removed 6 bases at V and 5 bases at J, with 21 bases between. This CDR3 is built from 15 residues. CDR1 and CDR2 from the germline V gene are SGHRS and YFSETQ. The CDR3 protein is CASTLEGVRGHEQYF. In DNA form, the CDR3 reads TGCGCCAGCACCCTGGAGGGGGTCAGGGGTCACGAGCAGTACTTC.

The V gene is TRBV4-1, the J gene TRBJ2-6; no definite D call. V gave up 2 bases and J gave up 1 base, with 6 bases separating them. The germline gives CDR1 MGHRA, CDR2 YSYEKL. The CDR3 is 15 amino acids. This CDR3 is CASSQPGSGANVLTF. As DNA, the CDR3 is TGCGCCAGCAGCCAACCAGGATCTGGGGCCAACGTCCTGACTTTC.

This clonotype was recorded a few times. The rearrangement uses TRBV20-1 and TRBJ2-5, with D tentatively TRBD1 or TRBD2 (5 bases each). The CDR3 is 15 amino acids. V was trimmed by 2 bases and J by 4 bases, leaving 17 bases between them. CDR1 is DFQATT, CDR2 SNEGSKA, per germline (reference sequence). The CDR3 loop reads CSARKIGGRLETQYF. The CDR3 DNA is TGCAGTGCTAGAAAAATTGGGGGTCGGTTAGAGACCCAGTACTTC.

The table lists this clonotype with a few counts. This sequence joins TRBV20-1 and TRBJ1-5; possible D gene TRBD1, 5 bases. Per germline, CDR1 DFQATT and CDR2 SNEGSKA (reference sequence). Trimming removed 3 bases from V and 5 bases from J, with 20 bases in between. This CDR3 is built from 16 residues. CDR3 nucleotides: TGCAGTGCTAGTAGGAGGGGACGGGGGAACGATCAGCCCCAGCATTTT. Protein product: CSASRRGRGNDQPQHF.

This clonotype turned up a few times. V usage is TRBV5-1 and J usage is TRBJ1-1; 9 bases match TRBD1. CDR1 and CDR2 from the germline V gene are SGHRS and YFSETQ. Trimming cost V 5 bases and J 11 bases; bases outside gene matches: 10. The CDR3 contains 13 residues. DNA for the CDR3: TGCGCCAGCAGTTTTACCCGGGACAGGGACGCTTTCTTT. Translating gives CASSFTRDRDAFF. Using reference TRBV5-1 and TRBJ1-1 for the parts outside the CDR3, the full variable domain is KAGVTQTPRYLIKTRGQQVTLSCSPISGHRSVSWYQQTPGQGLQFLFEYFSETQRNKGNFPGRFSGRQFSNSRSEMNVSTLELGDSALYLCASSFTRDRDAFFGQGTRLTVV.

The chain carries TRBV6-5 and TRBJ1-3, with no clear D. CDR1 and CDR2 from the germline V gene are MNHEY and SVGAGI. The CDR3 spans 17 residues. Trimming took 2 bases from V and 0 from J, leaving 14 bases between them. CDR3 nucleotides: TGTGCCAGCAGTTACGAGGCCAGCCCTTCCTCTGGAAACACCATATATTTT. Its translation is CASSYEASPSSGNTIYF.

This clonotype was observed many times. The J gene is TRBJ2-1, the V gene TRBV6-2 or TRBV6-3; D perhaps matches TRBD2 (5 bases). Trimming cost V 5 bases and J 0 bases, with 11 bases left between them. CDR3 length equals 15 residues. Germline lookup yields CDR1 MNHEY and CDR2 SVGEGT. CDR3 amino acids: CASSRIGSSYNEQFF. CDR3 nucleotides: TGTGCCAGCAGTCGGATTGGGAGCTCCTACAATGAGCAGTTCTTC.

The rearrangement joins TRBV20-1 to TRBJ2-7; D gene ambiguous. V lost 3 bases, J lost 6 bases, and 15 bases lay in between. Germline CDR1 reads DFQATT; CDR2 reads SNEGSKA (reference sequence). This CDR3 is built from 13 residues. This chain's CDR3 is CSASKDLAAEQYF. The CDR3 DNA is TGCAGTGCTAGTAAGGACCTCGCTGCCGAGCAGTACTTC.

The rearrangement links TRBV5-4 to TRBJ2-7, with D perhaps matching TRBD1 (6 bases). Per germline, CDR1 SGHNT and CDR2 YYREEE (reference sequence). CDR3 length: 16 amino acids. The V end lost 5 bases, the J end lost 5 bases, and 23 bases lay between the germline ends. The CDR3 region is CASSSVNTGPADEQYF. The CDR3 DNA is TGTGCCAGCAGTTCAGTTAATACAGGGCCGGCGGACGAGCAGTACTTC.

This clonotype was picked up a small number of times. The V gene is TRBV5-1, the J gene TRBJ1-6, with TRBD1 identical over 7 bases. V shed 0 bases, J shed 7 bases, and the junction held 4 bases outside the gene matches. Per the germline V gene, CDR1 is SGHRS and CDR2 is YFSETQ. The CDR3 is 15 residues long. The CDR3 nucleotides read TGCGCCAGCAGCTTGGGACAGGGAGAGAATTCACCCCTCCACTTT. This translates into CASSLGQGENSPLHF. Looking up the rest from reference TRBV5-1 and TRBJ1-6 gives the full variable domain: KAGVTQTPRYLIKTRGQQVTLSCSPISGHRSVSWYQQTPGQGLQFLFEYFSETQRNKGNFPGRFSGRQFSNSRSEMNVSTLELGDSALYLCASSLGQGENSPLHFGNGTRLTVT.

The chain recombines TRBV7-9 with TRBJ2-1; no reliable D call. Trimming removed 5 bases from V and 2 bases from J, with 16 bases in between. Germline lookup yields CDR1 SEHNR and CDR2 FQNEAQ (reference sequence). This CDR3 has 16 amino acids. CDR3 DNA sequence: TGTGCCAGCAGCCCGATCCCGGGTCTTACCTACAATGAGCAGTTCTTC. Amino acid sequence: CASSPIPGLTYNEQFF.

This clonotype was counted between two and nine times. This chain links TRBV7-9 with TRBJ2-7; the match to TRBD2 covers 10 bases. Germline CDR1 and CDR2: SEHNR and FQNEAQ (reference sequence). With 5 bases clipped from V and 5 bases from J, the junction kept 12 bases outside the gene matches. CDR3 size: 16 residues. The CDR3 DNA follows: TGTGCCAGCAGCCTGTACCTAGCGGGAGTTTCGCACGAGCAGTACTTC. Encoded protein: CASSLYLAGVSHEQYF.

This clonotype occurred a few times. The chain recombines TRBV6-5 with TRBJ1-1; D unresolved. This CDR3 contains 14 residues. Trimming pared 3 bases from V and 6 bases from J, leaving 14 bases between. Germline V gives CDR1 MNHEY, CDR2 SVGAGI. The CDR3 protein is CASSYYGDSAEAFF. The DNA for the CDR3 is TGTGCCAGCAGTTATTATGGGGATTCGGCTGAAGCTTTCTTT.

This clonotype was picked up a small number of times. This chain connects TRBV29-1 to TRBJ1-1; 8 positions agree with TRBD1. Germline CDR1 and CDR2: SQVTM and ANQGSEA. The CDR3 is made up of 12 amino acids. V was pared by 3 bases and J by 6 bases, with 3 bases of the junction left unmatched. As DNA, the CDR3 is TGCAGCGTTGAGGACAGGGTGGCTGAAGCTTTCTTT. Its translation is CSVEDRVAEAFF. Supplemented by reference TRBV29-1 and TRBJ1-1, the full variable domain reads SAVISQKPSRDICQRGTSLTIQCQVDSQVTMMFWYRQQPGQSLTLIATANQGSEATYESGFVIDKFPISRPNLTFSTLTVSNMSPEDSSIYLCSVEDRVAEAFFGQGTRLTVV.

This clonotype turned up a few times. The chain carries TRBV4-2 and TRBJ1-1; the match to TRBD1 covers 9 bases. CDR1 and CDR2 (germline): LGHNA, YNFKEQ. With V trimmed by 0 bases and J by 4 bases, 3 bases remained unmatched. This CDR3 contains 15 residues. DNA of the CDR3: TGTGCCAGCAGCCAAGATACAGGGGGCTTCACTGAAGCTTTCTTT. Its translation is CASSQDTGGFTEAFF.

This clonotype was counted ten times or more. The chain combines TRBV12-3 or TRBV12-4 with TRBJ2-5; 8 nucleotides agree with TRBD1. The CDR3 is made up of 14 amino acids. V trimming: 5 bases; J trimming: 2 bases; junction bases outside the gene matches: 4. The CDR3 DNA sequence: TGTGCCAGCAGTCGGGACAGGAAACAAGAGACCCAGTACTTC. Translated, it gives CASSRDRKQETQYF.

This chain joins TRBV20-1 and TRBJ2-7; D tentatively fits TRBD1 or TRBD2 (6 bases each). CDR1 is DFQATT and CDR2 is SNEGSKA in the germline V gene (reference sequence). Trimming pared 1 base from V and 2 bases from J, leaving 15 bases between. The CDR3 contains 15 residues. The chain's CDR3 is CSARGVEGDPYEQYF. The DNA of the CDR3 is TGCAGTGCTAGAGGGGTGGAGGGGGACCCCTACGAGCAGTACTTC.

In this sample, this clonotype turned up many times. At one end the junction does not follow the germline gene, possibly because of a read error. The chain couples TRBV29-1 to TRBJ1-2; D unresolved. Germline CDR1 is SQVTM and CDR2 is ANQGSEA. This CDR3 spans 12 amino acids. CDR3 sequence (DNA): TGCAGCGCCGATTCCCGTAGCACCGTCCGTGACTTC. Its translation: CSADSRSTVRDF.

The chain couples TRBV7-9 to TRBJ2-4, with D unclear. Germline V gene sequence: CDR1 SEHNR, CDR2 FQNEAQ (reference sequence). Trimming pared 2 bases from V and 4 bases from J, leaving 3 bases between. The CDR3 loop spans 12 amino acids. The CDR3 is CASSLNKNIQYF. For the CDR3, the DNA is TGTGCCAGCAGCTTAAATAAAAACATTCAGTACTTC.

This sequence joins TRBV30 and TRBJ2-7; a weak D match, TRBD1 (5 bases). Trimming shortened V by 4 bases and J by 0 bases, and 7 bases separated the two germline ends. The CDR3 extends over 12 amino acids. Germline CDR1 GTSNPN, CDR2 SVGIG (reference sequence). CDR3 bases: TGTGCCTGGATGCAGGGCTCCTACGAGCAGTACTTC. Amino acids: CAWMQGSYEQYF.

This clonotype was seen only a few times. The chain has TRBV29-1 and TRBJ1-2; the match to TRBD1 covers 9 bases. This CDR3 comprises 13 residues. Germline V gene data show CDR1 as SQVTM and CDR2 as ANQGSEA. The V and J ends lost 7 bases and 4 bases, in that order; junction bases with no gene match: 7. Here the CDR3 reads CSASDRGSYGYTF. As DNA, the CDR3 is TGCAGCGCCTCGGACAGGGGATCCTATGGCTACACCTTC. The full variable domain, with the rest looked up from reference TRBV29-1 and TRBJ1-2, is SAVISQKPSRDICQRGTSLTIQCQVDSQVTMMFWYRQQPGQSLTLIATANQGSEATYESGFVIDKFPISRPNLTFSTLTVSNMSPEDSSIYLCSASDRGSYGYTFGSGTRLTVV.

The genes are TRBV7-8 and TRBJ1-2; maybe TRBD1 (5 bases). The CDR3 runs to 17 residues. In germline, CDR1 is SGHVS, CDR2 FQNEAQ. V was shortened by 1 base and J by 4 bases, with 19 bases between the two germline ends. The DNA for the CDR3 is TGTGCCAGCAGCTTAGTGGGGGGAGGAGGGACTCGCTATGGCTACACCTTC. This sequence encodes CASSLVGGGGTRYGYTF.

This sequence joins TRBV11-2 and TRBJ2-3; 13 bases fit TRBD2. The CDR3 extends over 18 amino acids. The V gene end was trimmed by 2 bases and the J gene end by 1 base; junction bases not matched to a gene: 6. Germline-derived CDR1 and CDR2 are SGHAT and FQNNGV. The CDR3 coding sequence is TGTGCCAGCAGCTTAACTAGCGGGGGGGTCGTGGGCACAGATACGCAGTATTTT. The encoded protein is CASSLTSGGVVGTDTQYF.

CDR3 sequence reads: CATSLRGGGYTF. The CDR3 DNA sequence: TGTGCCACCAGCCTTCGCGGGGGTGGCTACACCTTC. The chain uses TRBV15 and TRBJ1-2; possible D gene TRBD1, 5 bases. The CDR3 is 12 amino acids. Germline-derived CDR1 and CDR2 are LNHNV and YYDKDF (reference sequence). V was pared by 5 bases and J by 7 bases, with 11 bases between. The entire variable domain, with the rest obtained from reference TRBV15 and TRBJ1-2, is as follows: DAMVIQNPRYQVTQFGKPVTLSCSQTLNHNVMYWYQQKSSQAPKLLFHYYDKDFNNEADTPDNFQSRRPNTSFCFLDIRSPGLGDTAMYLCATSLRGGGYTFGSGTRLTVV.

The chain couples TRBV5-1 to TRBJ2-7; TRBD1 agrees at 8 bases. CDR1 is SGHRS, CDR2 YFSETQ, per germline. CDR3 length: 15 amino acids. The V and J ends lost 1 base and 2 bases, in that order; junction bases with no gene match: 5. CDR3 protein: CASSLSRTGPYEQYF. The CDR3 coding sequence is TGCGCCAGCAGCTTGAGCCGGACAGGGCCCTACGAGCAGTACTTC.

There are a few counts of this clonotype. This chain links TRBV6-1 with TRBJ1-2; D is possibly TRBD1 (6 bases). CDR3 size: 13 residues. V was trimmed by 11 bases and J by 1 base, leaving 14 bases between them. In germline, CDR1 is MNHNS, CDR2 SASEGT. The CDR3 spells CASPGQNNYGYTF. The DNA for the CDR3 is TGTGCCTCTCCGGGACAAAATAACTATGGCTACACCTTC.

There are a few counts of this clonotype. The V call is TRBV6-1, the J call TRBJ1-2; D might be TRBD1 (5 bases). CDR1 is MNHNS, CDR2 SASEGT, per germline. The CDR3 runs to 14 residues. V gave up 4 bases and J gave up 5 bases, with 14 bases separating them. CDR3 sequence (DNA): TGTGCCAGCAGTGTCGGGGCACCGTCTTATGGCTACACCTTC. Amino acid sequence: CASSVGAPSYGYTF.